This TCR beta chain was found in a study of tumor-infiltrating lymphocytes in primary liver carcinoma. About the study: Tumors were stage T1-T3 N0M0, about 4 to 11 cm across.

Extraction of RNA together with DNA used 20-30 mg of unsorted bulk tissue. Reverse transcription of roughly 0.5 ug total RNA with a constant-region primer produced TCR beta cDNA. Each TCR beta library was derived from three nested multiplex PCR rounds that employed slightly modified ARM-PCR. TRBV1-TRBV30 forward primers and a C-beta reverse primer were used in the first two PCR rounds, which each ran for approximately 11 cycles. TCRdb redid the calling of the multiplex PCR reads with MiXCR, one entry per CDR3 protein. The sample holds over 95,000 distinct CDR3 sequences, more than 65% seen once. On this clonotype: Its specificity is unknown. The CDR3 end shows no conserved phenylalanine or tryptophan, and so a read error is likely. The DNA is left out, because the CDR3 cannot be placed on it with certainty; the CDR3 is given as TCRdb lists it.

The CDR3 extends over 11 residues, inclusive of both ends. Study observations and caveats: Pairs of tumor regions overlapped more than tumor-adjacent and tumor-blood pairs did.

The sample consisted of liver tumor tissue from sampling region 5. Subset defined: tumor region T5, tumor centre. This chain links TRBV12-3 or TRBV12-4 with TRBJ1-1. This sequence was found in a woman between 55 and 75 years old with primary liver carcinoma and hepatitis B virus infection. CDR3 loop: CASSLAGRVFL.